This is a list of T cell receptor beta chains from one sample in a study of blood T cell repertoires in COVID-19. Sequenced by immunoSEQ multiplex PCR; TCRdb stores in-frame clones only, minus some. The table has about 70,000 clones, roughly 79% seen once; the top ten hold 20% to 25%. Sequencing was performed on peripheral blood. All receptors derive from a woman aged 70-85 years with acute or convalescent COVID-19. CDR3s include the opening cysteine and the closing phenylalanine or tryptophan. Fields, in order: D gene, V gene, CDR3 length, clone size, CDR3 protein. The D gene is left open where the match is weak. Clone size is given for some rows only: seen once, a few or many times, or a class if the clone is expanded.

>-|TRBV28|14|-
CASSPLDYSDTQYF
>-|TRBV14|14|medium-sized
CASSREGRSYEQYF
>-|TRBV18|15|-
CASSRMGAFNEKLFF
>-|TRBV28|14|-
CASSLWGRGTEAFF
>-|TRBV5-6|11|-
CASSAGFEQFF
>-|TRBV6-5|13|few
CASSYMRATEAFF
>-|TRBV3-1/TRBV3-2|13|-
CASSPRLGYEQYF
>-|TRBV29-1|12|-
CSVDGMTDTQYF
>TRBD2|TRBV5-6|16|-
CASSPLGTSNTGELFF
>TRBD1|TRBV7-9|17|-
CASRPPRQGASYNEQFF
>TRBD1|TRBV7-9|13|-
CASSSVDRDEQYF
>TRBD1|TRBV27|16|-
CASSSLLTGVGETQYF
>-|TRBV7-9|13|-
CASSFQGITEAFF
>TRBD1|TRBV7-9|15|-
CASSLDRGASGELFF
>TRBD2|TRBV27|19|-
CASSLRLAGGTRRYNEQFF
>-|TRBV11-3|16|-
CASSLGRPLNTGELFF
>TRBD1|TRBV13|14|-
CASSLDNAGGEAFF
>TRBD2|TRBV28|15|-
CASSLQGGGAYEQYF
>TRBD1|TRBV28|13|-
CASIGQGAYEQYF
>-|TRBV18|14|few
CASSDSKSSYEQYF
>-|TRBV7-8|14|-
CASSLGRRNTEAFF
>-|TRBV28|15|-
CASTRARELGYGYTF
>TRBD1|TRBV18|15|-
CASSPASRGQTEAFF
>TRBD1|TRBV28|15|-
CASSPYRGQGGEQYF
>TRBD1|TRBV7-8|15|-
CASSTRDRGLGGYTF
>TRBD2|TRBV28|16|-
CASSLPPAGGPYEQYF
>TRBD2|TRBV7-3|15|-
CASSLAVAGVNEQFF
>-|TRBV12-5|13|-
CASGPTIARFQFF
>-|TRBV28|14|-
CASSPGRAVYEQYF
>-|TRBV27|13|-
CASSLRGANVLTF
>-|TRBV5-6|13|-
CASSRQSTDTQYF
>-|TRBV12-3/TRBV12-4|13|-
CASTQVLGQPQHF
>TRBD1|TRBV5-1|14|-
CASSPDRGSQPQHF
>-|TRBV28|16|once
CASTPLTQAGNQPQHF